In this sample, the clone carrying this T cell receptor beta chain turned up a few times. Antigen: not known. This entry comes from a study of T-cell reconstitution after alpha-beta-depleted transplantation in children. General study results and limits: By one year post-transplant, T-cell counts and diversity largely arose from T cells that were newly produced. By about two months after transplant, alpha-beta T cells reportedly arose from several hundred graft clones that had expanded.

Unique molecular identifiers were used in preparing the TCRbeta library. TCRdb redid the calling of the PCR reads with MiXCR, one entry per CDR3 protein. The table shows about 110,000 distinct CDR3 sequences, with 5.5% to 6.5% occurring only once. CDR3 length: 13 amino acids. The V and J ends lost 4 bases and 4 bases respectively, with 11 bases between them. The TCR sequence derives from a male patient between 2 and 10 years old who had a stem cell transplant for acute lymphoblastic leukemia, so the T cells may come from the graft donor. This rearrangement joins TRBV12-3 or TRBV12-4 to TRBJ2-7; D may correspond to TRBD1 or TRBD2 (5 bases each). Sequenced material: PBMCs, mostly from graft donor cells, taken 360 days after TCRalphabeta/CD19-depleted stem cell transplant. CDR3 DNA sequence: TGTGCCAGCAGTTCCCGGGACCCTTACGAGCAGTACTTC. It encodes CASSSRDPYEQYF.